These T cell receptor beta chains were read from a single sample in a study of cytomegalovirus exposure and HLA in healthy donors. Only in-frame clones appear in the TCRdb table, and some are missing; sequencing was by immunoSEQ multiplex PCR. The repertoire holds under 400,000 clones, with roughly 90% as singletons. The sequenced material came from PBMCs. These receptors all stem from a woman aged 18-35 years in good health and CMV-seronegative. Each CDR3 is given with its conserved first and last residue. D genes are given only for firm matches. Only some rows state a clone size, as once, few, many or a class for expanded clones.

>TRBV6-4|NA|NA|TRBJ2-3
CASSDTDSRTDTQYF
TGTGCCAGCAGTGACACCGACAGTCGCACAGATACGCAGTATTTT
>TRBV27|NA|NA|TRBJ1-1
CASSSGASTEAFF
TGTGCCAGCAGTTCAGGTGCGTCCACTGAAGCTTTCTTT
>TRBV28|TRBD1|NA|TRBJ2-7
CASSLRDSMYEQYF
TGTGCCAGCAGCCTCCGGGACAGCATGTACGAGCAGTACTTC
>TRBV5-1|TRBD1|NA|TRBJ2-5
CASSSQGVSETQYF
TGCGCCAGCAGTTCACAGGGGGTCTCGGAGACCCAGTACTTC
>TRBV6-5|NA|NA|TRBJ2-2
CASKGDTGELFF
TGTGCCAGCAAGGGGGACACCGGGGAGCTGTTTTTT
>TRBV5-4|TRBD1|NA|TRBJ1-2
CASSKGQGADGGYTF
TGTGCCAGCAGCAAAGGACAGGGGGCAGATGGTGGCTACACCTTC
>TRBV6-1|NA|NA|TRBJ1-1
CATRNEEATEAFF
TGTGCCACCCGGAATGAGGAGGCCACTGAAGCTTTCTTT
>TRBV5-1|NA|NA|TRBJ1-2
CASSLGREAGYTF
TGCGCCAGCAGCTTGGGCAGGGAGGCCGGCTACACCTTC
>TRBV6-1|NA|NA|TRBJ1-6
CASSVQQNSPLHF
TGTGCCAGCAGTGTTCAACAGAATTCACCCCTCCACTTT
>TRBV5-1|NA|NA|TRBJ1-4
CASRVDRINEKLFF
TGCGCCAGCAGGGTTGACAGAATTAATGAAAAACTGTTTTTT
>TRBV30|NA|NA|TRBJ2-6
CAWSVPGAGANVLTF
TGTGCCTGGAGTGTACCGGGAGCAGGGGCCAACGTCCTGACTTTC
>TRBV5-1|NA|NA|TRBJ1-4
CASSLGRRSNEKLFF
TGCGCCAGCAGCCTAGGAAGGAGATCTAATGAAAAACTGTTTTTT
>TRBV19|NA|NA|TRBJ1-5
CASSTSGGSNQPQHF
TGTGCCAGTAGTACCTCCGGGGGGAGCAATCAGCCCCAGCATTTT
>TRBV6-5|TRBD2|once|TRBJ2-2
CASSQREGGELFF
TGTGCCAGCAGTCAAAGGGAGGGCGGGGAGCTGTTTTTT
>TRBV9|NA|NA|TRBJ2-3
CASSVGFRDLDTQYF
TGTGCCAGCAGCGTAGGTTTCAGGGACTTAGATACGCAGTATTTT
>TRBV5-6|NA|NA|TRBJ2-2
CASSRSDTHTGELFF
TGTGCCAGCAGCAGATCGGACACGCACACCGGGGAGCTGTTTTTT
>TRBV28|TRBD2|NA|TRBJ2-7
CASINSGSANEQYF
TGTGCCAGCATTAATAGCGGGAGTGCCAACGAGCAGTACTTC
>TRBV29-1|NA|once|TRBJ2-7
CSVEGGAGAYEQYF
TGCAGCGTTGAGGGGGGGGCGGGTGCTTACGAGCAGTACTTC
>TRBV29-1|TRBD2|NA|TRBJ2-3
CSVEEAGRGDTQYF
TGCAGCGTTGAAGAGGCGGGGAGGGGAGATACGCAGTATTTT
>TRBV19|NA|NA|TRBJ1-5
CASSMGANQPQHF
TGTGCCAGTAGTATGGGGGCCAATCAGCCCCAGCATTTT
>TRBV28|TRBD2|NA|TRBJ2-2
CASSPRLAGDTGELFF
TGTGCCAGCAGTCCCCGGCTAGCGGGAGACACCGGGGAGCTGTTTTTT
>TRBV7-9|NA|NA|TRBJ1-1
CASGAQGLNTEAFF
TGTGCCAGCGGTGCACAGGGTTTGAACACTGAAGCTTTCTTT
>TRBV28|TRBD2|NA|TRBJ2-3
CASSSVSGDSTDTQYF
TGTGCCAGCAGTTCCGTTAGCGGGGATAGCACAGATACGCAGTATTTT
>TRBV27|TRBD1|NA|TRBJ1-3
CASSSQGAQGNTIYF
TGTGCCAGCAGTTCTCAGGGGGCGCAAGGAAACACCATATATTTT
>TRBV18|TRBD1|few|TRBJ2-7
CASSGTDEQYF
TGTGCCAGCTCGGGGACAGACGAGCAGTACTTC
>TRBV28|TRBD2|NA|TRBJ2-7
CASSLFPGGSYEQYF
TGTGCCAGCAGTTTATTCCCGGGGGGGTCTTACGAGCAGTACTTC
>TRBV27|NA|NA|TRBJ2-3
CASSLLGGARTDTQYF
TGTGCCAGCAGTTTATTAGGGGGAGCCCGCACAGATACGCAGTATTTT
>TRBV10-1|NA|NA|TRBJ1-4
CASSDTAGEKLFF
TGCGCCAGCAGTGACACCGCGGGTGAAAAACTGTTTTTT
>TRBV2|TRBD1|NA|TRBJ2-7
CASTTLGTGGFYEQYF
TGTGCCAGCACCACCCTGGGGACAGGGGGTTTCTACGAGCAGTACTTC
>TRBV7-2|NA|NA|TRBJ2-7
CASSQRSSYEQYF
TGTGCCAGCAGCCAAAGGAGCTCCTACGAGCAGTACTTC
>TRBV27|TRBD2|NA|TRBJ2-7
CASSQRLALSSYEQYF
TGTGCCAGCAGCCAAAGACTAGCGCTGAGCTCCTACGAGCAGTACTTC
>TRBV5-1|NA|NA|TRBJ1-4
CASSLGTSTNEKLFF
TGCGCCAGCAGCTTGGGGACATCAACTAATGAAAAACTGTTTTTT
>TRBV18|NA|NA|TRBJ1-1
CASNNGQPGTEGAFF
TGTGCCAGCAATAATGGACAGCCGGGGACCGAAGGAGCTTTCTTT
>TRBV9|TRBD2|NA|TRBJ2-7
CASSVGTSGPSYEQYF
TGTGCCAGCAGCGTAGGGACTAGCGGGCCATCCTACGAGCAGTACTTC
>TRBV4-1|NA|NA|TRBJ1-2
CASSQVGSGIYGYTF
TGCGCCAGCAGCCAAGTAGGATCAGGGATTTATGGCTACACCTTC
>TRBV2|TRBD2|NA|TRBJ2-5
CASSGTSGQETQYF
TGTGCCAGCAGCGGGACTAGCGGTCAAGAGACCCAGTACTTC
>TRBV19|TRBD1|NA|TRBJ1-4
CASSLGGRDEKLFF
TGTGCCAGTAGCCTAGGGGGCCGGGATGAAAAACTGTTTTTT
>TRBV2|TRBD1|few|TRBJ1-2
CARGDRGYGYTF
TGTGCCAGGGGAGACAGGGGGTATGGCTACACCTTC